This record concerns one T cell receptor (beta chain) sequence. Germline values: CDR1 LGHDT, CDR2 YNNKEL (reference sequence). The CDR3 covers 14 residues. Trimming removed 3 bases from V and 8 bases from J; junction bases left unmatched: 7. This record belongs to a study of blood T cell repertoires in COVID-19. Study overall: Samples representing acute and convalescent COVID-19 were sourced from the United States, Italy and Spain. PBMCs, B-cell-depleted T cells, or T cells were the source of the cDNA or gDNA that made up the material.

Original methodology: Amplification with reference gene primers provided the estimates of nucleated cell counts. Produced via immunoSEQ multiplex PCR; TCRdb's table is partial and in-frame only. That table furnishes V, J and clone size, whereas the DNA furnished D and trimming. Of about 270,000 clones detected, less than 90% appear once; the ten largest clones hold roughly 3.9%. The clonotype originates from a man in his fifties or sixties who had recovered from COVID-19. Sequencing used peripheral blood. This chain joins TRBV3-1 (or the pseudogene TRBV3-2) and TRBJ2-1; TRBD2 agrees at 7 bases. The CDR3 region is CASSQRGMPYEQFF. Written as DNA, the CDR3 is TGTGCCAGCAGCCAGCGGGGGATGCCGTATGAGCAGTTCTTC.